The 2 T cell receptor beta chains given below trace back to one sample, sequenced in a study of PD-1 blockade in classical Hodgkin lymphoma. Generated by immunoSEQ multiplex PCR, the TCRdb table keeps only in-frame clones and is missing some. The sample lists roughly 50,000 clones; 90% were seen once. Time point specified: cycle 4 day 1 (C4D1), after five to seven weeks of nivolumab. Each of the patients experienced relapse following autologous stem cell transplantation, and their brentuximab vedotin exposure differed. The sequencing used peripheral blood mononuclear cells (PBMCs), collected before the fourth cycle of nivolumab. These receptor sequences come from a human donor with classical Hodgkin lymphoma.

CDR3 loop: CASSEDRGNQPQHF. The CDR3 DNA is TGTGCCAGCAGTGAGGACAGGGGCAATCAGCCCCAGCATTTT. This chain uses TRBV2 with TRBJ1-5; 8 bases agree with TRBD1. CDR3 length: 14 amino acids. Germline V gene data show CDR1 as SNHLY and CDR2 as FYNNEI. V gave up 3 bases and J gave up 2 bases; unmatched junction bases: 0.

The chain recombines TRBV11-2 with TRBJ2-3, with D tentatively TRBD2 (5 bases). CDR3 length: 18 residues. Germline-derived CDR1 and CDR2 are SGHAT and FQNNGV. V lost 0 bases and J 0 bases, leaving 16 bases between the germline ends. CDR3 amino acids: CASSLDLGYVASTDTQYF. CDR3 DNA sequence: TGTGCCAGCAGCTTAGATCTGGGCTACGTAGCGAGCACAGATACGCAGTATTTT.